This T cell receptor (beta chain) was sequenced for a study of cytomegalovirus exposure and HLA in healthy donors. At the level of the study: It was reported in a later analysis that the same platform had been used for the 120 or so validation repertoires as for the approximately 730 first-cohort repertoires.

The donors were part of the validation cohort, which consisted of about 120 subjects and was separate from the first cohort of under 850 subjects. V was pared by 1 base and J by 6 bases, with 6 bases between. CDR3 size: 12 residues. Germline assignment: CDR1 KGHSH and CDR2 LQKENI. Sequenced by immunoSEQ multiplex PCR; TCRdb stores in-frame clones only, minus some. The sample contains 330,000 or so clones, 86% of which appear only once. Of note for this clone: Its cognate antigen is unknown.

Study results and caveats: Rare TCR sequences dominated, though some public TCRs recurred in many donors. The study labeled 164 TCR beta chains cytomegalovirus-associated.

The chain is built from TRBV18 and TRBJ1-1, with D unresolved. Input material: PBMCs. The origin of this receptor is a woman aged 18-30 years in good health and CMV-seronegative. CDR3 bases: TGTGCCAGCTCACCACGAACAGCTGAAGCTTTCTTT. The encoded protein is CASSPRTAEAFF.